This T cell receptor (delta chain) was sequenced during a study of gamma delta lymphoproliferative disorders and STAT genes listed by TCRdb under 2018. About the study as a whole: The LymphoTrack Dx TCRG Assay was used to build gamma-chain libraries from a minimum of 50 ng of genomic DNA. To confirm the results, all delta-chain samples and a couple of gamma-chain samples were sequenced a second time. The study profiled TCR gamma and delta CDR3 repertoires by deep sequencing in Tgammadelta lymphoproliferative disease patients and healthy controls, within a larger immunophenotypic and STAT-mutation study. Since no corresponding Invivoscribe delta assay was available, delta-chain libraries were prepared following the standard operating procedure of the EuroClonality-NGS working group.

Genomic DNA from peripheral blood mononuclear cells isolated from patients and controls was used for TCR sequencing. The control group, matched to the patients for age and sex, consisted of around 23 healthy adult blood donors (about twelve males and some eleven females) with a median age of roughly 60 years. CDR1 is given as TSWWSYY and CDR2 as QGS, both from the germline V gene. Compared with germline, V lacks 0 bases and J lacks 3 bases; bases without a gene match: 10. The CDR3 runs 18 amino acids, cysteine and phenylalanine included. Of the read, only the CDR3 DNA is kept; its 54 bases are in frame from base 1. The study at large found these results: When whole repertoires were clustered, gamma repertoires from patients formed a group apart from those of healthy controls, but delta repertoires showed no separation between the groups. Nearly all major patient gamma and delta clonotypes were public, shared with at least one healthy donor; only two gamma clonotypes were private to disease. The authors pointed out that NGS specificity may be lower at low frequencies, so whether leukemic clones are public or private needs to be confirmed. Control T cells were likely spread across varied maturation stages, whereas leukemic cells were skewed toward terminal effectors, which potentially limits comparisons between patients and controls.

In both library preparation methods, multiplex PCR was run with primers aimed at the conserved V and J regions of the TCR genes. The amplicons were purified, pooled and then sequenced on an Illumina MiSeq platform. For the original study's pipeline: V(D)J alignment, clonotype assembly and translation were handled by MiXCR, while functionality assessment and CDR3 repertoire analyses were done with VDJtools. CDR3 was defined per IMGT, and analyses were restricted to productive sequences using functional genes, excluding ORF genes and pseudogenes. A custom Python script was used to look across all patients and controls for identical amino acid CDR3s belonging to major clonotypes, meaning those with a frequency of >=5%. To compare clonotype frequencies between patients and controls, a one-sided non-parametric Wilcoxon test was applied. TCRdb called clones afresh from the public reads with CATT; identical DNA rows were later merged. TCRdb's processing, not the authors', yielded these V and J calls. The table for this sample lists over a thousand delta-chain clones; less than 3.5% of them were counted only once. Approximately 15% of the sample is in the top ten clones.

This clone was observed a handful of times. This receptor's antigen is unknown. TCRdb lists the protein of a much larger clone for this DNA, which differs at residue 13, so this is likely a read error; the protein given here is translated from the DNA itself. The source of this sequence is a human donor in good health. The V and J segments used are TRDV1 and TRDJ1; 10 bases in the junction line up with TRDD3. Material: blood. The DNA sequence reads TGTGCTCTTGGGGAACTGAACTGGGGGATGCTTCACGCCGATAAACTCATCTTT. This sequence encodes CALGELNWGMLHADKLIF.